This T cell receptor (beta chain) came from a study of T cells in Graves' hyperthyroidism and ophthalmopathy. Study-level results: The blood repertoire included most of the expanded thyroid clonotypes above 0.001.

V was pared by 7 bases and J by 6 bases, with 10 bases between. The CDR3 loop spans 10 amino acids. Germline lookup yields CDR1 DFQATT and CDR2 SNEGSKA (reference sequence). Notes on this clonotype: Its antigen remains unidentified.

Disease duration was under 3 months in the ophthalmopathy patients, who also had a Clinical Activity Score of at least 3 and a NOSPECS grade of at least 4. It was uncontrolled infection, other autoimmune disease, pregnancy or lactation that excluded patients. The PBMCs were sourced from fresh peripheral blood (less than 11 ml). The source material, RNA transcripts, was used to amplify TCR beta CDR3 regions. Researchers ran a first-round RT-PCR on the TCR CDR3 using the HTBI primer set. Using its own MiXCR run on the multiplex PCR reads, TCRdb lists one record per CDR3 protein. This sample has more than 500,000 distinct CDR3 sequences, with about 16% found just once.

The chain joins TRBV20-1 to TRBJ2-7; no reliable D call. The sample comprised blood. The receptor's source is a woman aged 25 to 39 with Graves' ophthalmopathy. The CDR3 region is CSVQKREQYF. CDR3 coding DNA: TGCAGTGTCCAAAAACGCGAGCAGTACTTC.